These T cell receptor beta chains were read from a single sample in a study of blood T cell repertoires in COVID-19. The assay was immunoSEQ multiplex PCR, and TCRdb's table has in-frame clones only and misses some. The sample lists about 220,000 clones, 90% occurring once. The specimen was PBMCs or T cells enriched from blood (not recorded which). These receptors were taken from a man aged 25 to 40 who had been exposed to COVID-19. The CDR3 runs from the conserved cysteine through the conserved F or W. Fields, in order: V gene, CDR3 length, CDR3 protein.

>TRBV9|12
CASSSQGGTQYF
>TRBV29-1|13
CSVGRTANTEAFF
>TRBV4-1|15
CASSQGQLGNQPQHF
>TRBV6-4|15
CASSLTSAMNQPQHF
>TRBV6-5|15
CATGGPGQGFSPLHF
>TRBV3-1/TRBV3-2|14
CASSRRSDTYEQYF
>TRBV5-6|14
CASSRDRVGSPLHF
>TRBV18|15
CASSPPERGPYEQYF
>TRBV25-1|16
CASSEYTGSAKNIQYF
>TRBV30|13
CAWRQGMATEAFF
>TRBV5-4|13
CASSRTGNYGYTF
>TRBV4-1|17
CASSQGVPSGGSYEQYF
>TRBV7-7|15
CASTPPPGQQYEQYF
>TRBV7-9|14
CASINKAAQETQYF
>TRBV5-4|16
CASSSPRDRLTDTQYF
>TRBV29-1|13
CSVDFGGDQPQHF
>TRBV2|13
CARDREANYGYTF
>TRBV7-3|15
CASSILAGDLETQYF
>TRBV6-5|16
CASSYSPLAGSYEQYF
>TRBV3-1/TRBV3-2|11
CAGTGWEKLFF
>TRBV4-3|17
CASSQDRLAGTQETQYF
>TRBV9|17
CASSVSGGGDSYNEQFF
>TRBV5-4|16
CASSLGARGTTDTQYF
>TRBV5-1|17
CASSLVAASGVGETQYF
>TRBV18|16
CASSALAGQGYNEQFF
>TRBV11-2|11
CASTLKDRVYF
>TRBV6-4|18
CASSGWGTDSLPNTEAFF
>TRBV19|13
CASRPNRDRGYTF
>TRBV6-4|14
CASSDGGAYNEQFF
>TRBV5-1|16
CASSFSGGEEQETQYF
>TRBV7-2|15
CASSLGQGTNTEAFF
>TRBV20-1|11
CSAHQRIEAFF
>TRBV7-8|14
CASSMGLAYNEQFF
>TRBV10-1|14
CASDTDRANEKLFF
>TRBV12-3/TRBV12-4|11
CASAGAGGQYF
>TRBV14|18
CASSPSFLAATSYNEQFF